This T cell receptor (beta chain) came from a study of cytomegalovirus exposure and HLA in healthy donors. Study-wide points: Confirmation was obtained in vitro that a few CMV-associated chains are specific for CMV antigens. Generally TCR sequences proved uncommon, though certain public TCRs appeared in numerous donors.

The donors were in the approximately 120-subject validation cohort; that cohort was separate from the approximately 670-subject first cohort. Regarding this clone: Its matching antigen is unknown.

CDR3 length: 15 residues. Germline assignment: CDR1 PRHDT and CDR2 FYEKMQ (reference sequence). Deletions cut 0 bases from V and 4 bases from J, with 10 bases between. TCRdb's table, derived via immunoSEQ multiplex PCR, lists solely in-frame clones and lacks some. This table holds about 130,000 clones, approximately 95% found once. The TCR comes from a young man in good health and CMV-seronegative. Sequencing used PBMCs. The chain joins TRBV13 to TRBJ1-5, with D possibly TRBD1 on 5 matching bases. The CDR3 loop is CASSLGGTVNQPQHF. CDR3 in DNA: TGTGCCAGCAGCTTAGGAGGGACTGTGAATCAGCCCCAGCATTTT.